This TCR beta chain derives from a study of CD8+ T cells in alopecia areata. Study results and limitations: Affected lesional scalp, above all in alopecia totalis/universalis, was more clonal than normal scalp.

In the case of this clone: As yet, its antigen is unknown. The gene names given are mouse names. The sequence runs out 4 residues before the end of the CDR3; the remainder is reconstructed from the germline J gene.

Germline values: CDR1 NNHNN, CDR2 SYGAGS (reference sequence). With 1 base clipped from V and 1 base from J, the junction kept 3 bases outside the gene matches. The CDR3 consists of 15 residues. In each case, RNA was isolated and then reverse transcribed into cDNA as the sequencing template. Clones were sequenced by immunoSEQ multiplex PCR, and TCRdb holds only the in-frame ones, with some missing. Observed in the sample are over 100,000 clones, none of them singletons. The specimen sequenced was lesional skin. The clonotype comes from a C3H/HeJ mouse with alopecia areata. The strain's MHC haplotype is H2-k. The chain couples TRBV13-2 to TRBJ2-5, with 7 bases fitting TRBD1. The covered CDR3 bases are TGTGCCAGCGGTGATCCCGACAGGGACCAAGAC. The encoded protein is CASGDPDRDQD. The complete CDR3 protein is CASGDPDRDQDTQYF.